The clone carrying this T cell receptor beta chain has more than one count but fewer than ten. As yet, its antigen is unknown. These data belong to a study of CD8 T cells in ankylosing spondylitis. Points from the study as a whole: Eight highly homologous variants made up a TCR beta motif, and this motif appeared characteristic of ankylosing spondylitis blood. Disease-linked clones proved CD8+ and comparatively uncommon in peripheral blood. Certain motif variants had earlier been reported in reactive arthritis synovial fluid and blood.

Scientists made TCR beta libraries using quantitative 5'-RACE with molecular barcodes. TCRdb recomputed calls from the 5' RACE reads with MiXCR, one row per CDR3 protein. The sample lists about 540,000 distinct CDR3 sequences, approximately 12% seen once, with nearly 7% in the top ten. V lost 4 bases to trimming and J lost 5 bases, with 20 bases between them. CDR3 length: 16 residues. Germline assignment: CDR1 SEHNR and CDR2 FQNEAQ (reference sequence). The sequencing sample was made of blood, either unsorted or a sorted T cell fraction (not recorded which). The chain uses TRBV7-9 and TRBJ2-5; possible D gene TRBD2, 6 bases. This TCR was sampled from a male donor with ankylosing spondylitis. The CDR3 DNA is TGTGCCAGCAGCTCCCTGGGGCGGGAAGGCGGGGAGACCCAGTACTTC. Its translation is CASSSLGREGGETQYF.